A single sample is the source of the 14 T cell receptor beta chains below, sequenced in a study of chemoradiotherapy in HPV16-positive cancers. The repertoire was sequenced with immunoSEQ multiplex PCR; TCRdb's copy has only in-frame clones and lacks some. The sample has 11,000 or so clones, around 76% seen once. This specimen was collected from a patient who underwent chemoradiotherapy. These receptors were collected from a human donor with HPV-associated anogenital cancer.

This clone has only one observation. The CDR3 region has the DNA TGCGCCAGCAGAATGGATCCAATAAGGAGCTCCTATAATTCACCCCTCCACTTT. It is translated as CASRMDPIRSSYNSPLHF. The chain couples TRBV5-1 to TRBJ1-6; no clear D gene. The CDR3 is made up of 18 amino acids. Trimming removed 5 bases at V and 0 bases at J, with 18 bases between. The germline V gene has CDR1 SGHRS and CDR2 YFSETQ.

With regard to this clone: A read error may account for a junction end that differs from germline. V is TRBV7-2 and J is TRBJ1-4; possibly TRBD1 for D (5 bases). The CDR3 is made up of 15 amino acids. CDR1 is SGHTA, CDR2 FQGNSA, per germline. The CDR3 nucleotides read TGTGCCAGCAGCTTAGGGGGGGGGAGGCGGAGAAAAACTGTTTTT. The encoded protein is CASSLGGGRRRKTVF.

The chain recombines TRBV4-3 with TRBJ1-6; TRBD1 might be the D (6 bases). V lost 1 base to trimming and J lost 14 bases, with 18 bases between them. The germline V gene has CDR1 LGHNA and CDR2 YSLEER. The CDR3 has 15 amino acids. DNA of the CDR3: TGCGCCAGCAGCCAAGTCCGGGGGCGCGAGGACTCCCTCCACTTT. Protein product: CASSQVRGREDSLHF.

The chain joins TRBV18 to TRBJ1-2; D is unresolved. V lost 3 bases and J lost 5, with 13 bases in between. The CDR3 runs 14 residues. Germline V gene lookup returns CDR1 KGHSH and CDR2 LQKENI. CDR3 amino acids: CASSPNMGDYGYTF. For the CDR3, the DNA is TGTGCCAGCTCACCGAATATGGGTGATTATGGCTACACCTTC.

V and J are TRBV30 and TRBJ1-2, with unresolved D. The CDR3 is 14 amino acids. Trimming stripped 2 bases from V and 0 bases from J, with 10 bases between. Germline V lookup: CDR1 GTSNPN, CDR2 SVGIG (reference sequence). CDR3 amino acids: CAWSRTLSNYGYTF. Written as DNA, the CDR3 is TGTGCCTGGAGTCGAACGCTCTCTAACTATGGCTACACCTTC.

The chain has TRBV4-2 and TRBJ2-3; the D gene is possibly TRBD1 (5 bases). The germline V gene encodes CDR1 LGHNA and CDR2 YNFKEQ. The V end lost 4 bases, the J end lost 2 bases, and 19 bases lay between the germline ends. The CDR3 sequence is 17 residues long. CDR3 in amino acids: CASSPGPSGAFTDTQYF. The CDR3 nucleotides read TGTGCCAGCAGCCCAGGGCCCTCTGGGGCCTTCACAGATACGCAGTATTTT.

The chain joins TRBV5-5 to TRBJ2-7; D remains unclear. V was clipped by 0 bases and J by 1 base, with 5 bases between them. The germline CDR1 and CDR2 sequences are SGHKS and YYEKEE (reference sequence). The CDR3 runs to 13 residues. The CDR3 DNA is TGTGCCAGCAGCTTGGAAGAATCCTACGAGCAGTACTTC. This encodes CASSLEESYEQYF.

V and J are TRBV11-2 and TRBJ2-1; 13 positions agree with TRBD2. The V segment lost 3 bases and the J segment 9 bases; nucleotides outside the gene matches: 14. The CDR3 spans 18 residues. The germline V gene encodes CDR1 SGHAT and CDR2 FQNNGV. The CDR3 DNA reads as TGTGCCAGCAGCTTCAACGGAAAGACTAGCGGGGGGCTTAGTGAGCAGTTCTTC. It specifies CASSFNGKTSGGLSEQFF.

This chain connects TRBV7-6 to TRBJ2-7, with D possibly TRBD1 on 6 matching bases. V lost 5 bases, J lost 4 bases, and 15 bases lay in between. The CDR3 loop spans 14 amino acids. In germline, CDR1 is SGHVS, CDR2 FNYEAQ. The CDR3 bases are TGTGCCAGCAGCCGTCAACAGGGTCGGTACGAGCAGTACTTC. The encoded protein is CASSRQQGRYEQYF.

In its sample, this clone was seen once. The V and J genes are TRBV30 and TRBJ1-2, with D possibly TRBD1 on 5 matching bases. CDR1 and CDR2 from the germline V gene are GTSNPN and SVGIG (reference sequence). Trimming took off 2 bases at V and 4 bases at J, with 8 bases between the two ends. The CDR3 totals 12 residues. CDR3 loop: CAWSSGTYGYTF. CDR3 in DNA: TGTGCCTGGAGTAGCGGGACCTATGGCTACACCTTC.

A few counts support this clone. The genes are TRBV4-2 and TRBJ1-1; 8 positions agree with TRBD1. The CDR3 runs to 15 residues. CDR1 is LGHNA, CDR2 YNFKEQ, per germline. V gave up 4 bases and J gave up 1 base; unmatched junction bases: 5. Here the CDR3 reads CASSPVQGGNTEAFF. The DNA of the CDR3 is TGTGCCAGCAGCCCCGTACAGGGGGGGAACACTGAAGCTTTCTTT.

V is TRBV2 and J is TRBJ2-3; tentative D call: TRBD1 (5 bases). Germline V gives CDR1 SNHLY, CDR2 FYNNEI. Trimming cost V 3 bases and J 2 bases, with 15 bases left between them. The CDR3 totals 16 residues. The CDR3: CASSEVRAQLTDTQYF. For the CDR3, the DNA is TGTGCCAGCAGTGAGGTCAGGGCTCAACTCACAGATACGCAGTATTTT.

The chain recombines TRBV6-1 with TRBJ1-2; D is unresolved. There are 14 residues in the CDR3. The germline V gene has CDR1 MNHNS and CDR2 SASEGT. Trimming stripped 4 bases from V and 7 bases from J, with 16 bases between. This CDR3 is CASSGWTFPPGYTF. CDR3 DNA: TGTGCCAGCAGTGGATGGACCTTCCCCCCTGGCTACACCTTC.

This rearrangement joins TRBV12-2 to TRBJ2-7. TRBV12-2 is marked as a pseudogene. This CDR3 comprises 14 residues. CDR3 coding DNA: TGTGCAAGTCGCTCGAGGGGACCCTCCTACGAGCAGTACTTC. Protein sequence: CASRSRGPSYEQYF.